This T cell receptor beta chain originates from a study of Ad26.COV2.S vaccination and SARS-CoV-2 variants. Study-wide results and limits: Marked by substantial breadth, spike-specific CD8+ and CD4+ T cell responses were reportedly seen after vaccination. Vaccine recipients posted higher spike-specific TCR breadth than their placebo counterparts.

The treatment was: 19 received Ad26.COV2.S at low or high dose, single or two shots; about 5 received placebo; per-sample allocation not given. Sampling was done on day 63 after the first vaccine or placebo injection. This vaccine is an Ad26 vector that expresses the Wuhan-strain SARS-CoV-2 spike. The CDR3 runs to 14 residues. Trimming cost V 9 bases and J 2 bases, with 16 bases left between them. Germline CDR1 is SGHAT and CDR2 is FQNNGV. As regards this clone: What it recognizes is unknown.

Sequencing used immunoSEQ multiplex PCR; TCRdb keeps in-frame clones, though not all of them. The top ten clones hold roughly 3% of a sample with about 370,000 clones, 75% to 90% of them seen once. The TCR comes from a person between 18 and 65 years old who received the Ad26.COV2.S COVID-19 vaccine or a placebo. The J gene is TRBJ2-5, the V gene TRBV11-2; TRBD2 is a possible D gene (6 bases). The material sequenced was peripheral blood, taken in a trial of Ad26.COV2.S vaccine versus placebo. The CDR3 DNA reads as TGTGCCAGTACCAGGCGGGGCTTACAAGAGACCCAGTACTTC. This translates into CASTRRGLQETQYF.